This T cell receptor beta chain was recovered during a study of blood T cell repertoires in COVID-19. Study context: The study drew acute and convalescent COVID-19 samples from the United States, Italy and Spain.

Libraries were prepared by immunoSEQ multiplex PCR; TCRdb keeps only in-frame clonotypes and omits some of them. Counted here are about 270,000 clones, about 90% occurring once; the ten biggest clones make up 2.3%. Sequenced material: peripheral blood. The source of this sequence is a woman between 45 and 60 years old with acute or convalescent COVID-19.

CDR3 loop: CSVEGRGIYGYTF. In DNA form, the CDR3 reads TGCAGCGTTGAAGGAAGGGGAATCTATGGCTACACCTTC. The J gene is TRBJ1-2, the V gene TRBV29-1; tentatively, D is TRBD1 (5 bases). The CDR3 has 13 residues. V was cut by 1 base and J by 4 bases, with 10 bases left in between. Per germline, CDR1 SQVTM and CDR2 ANQGSEA.